The clone carrying this T cell receptor beta chain was counted at least ten times. The data stem from a study of T cells in Graves' hyperthyroidism and ophthalmopathy. RNA transcripts yielded amplified TCR beta CDR3 regions. During a first-round RT-PCR of the TCR CDR3, the HTBI primer set was used. TCRdb fed the multiplex PCR reads into MiXCR, producing one record per CDR3 protein. The top ten hold around 28% of the sample, which has about 260,000 distinct CDR3 sequences, about a sixth seen once. Thyroid ultrasound, orbital computed tomography, clinical symptoms, and serum thyroxine and TRAb underpinned diagnoses. V shed 6 bases and J shed 4 bases, with 18 bases lying between them. The V gene's germline CDR1 is SGHDN and CDR2 FVKESK. CDR3 length: 16 residues.

The sample consisted of blood. The clonotype was recovered from a woman aged 18-29 years with Graves' ophthalmopathy. The rearrangement uses TRBV14 and TRBJ2-2; perhaps TRBD2 as D (8 bases). CDR3 in amino acids: CASRLSGTETTGELFF. The CDR3 nucleotides are TGTGCCAGCAGGCTTAGCGGGACAGAAACCACCGGGGAGCTGTTTTTT.